The entry that follows covers one T cell receptor beta chain sequence. What it binds is unknown. TCRdb's copy holds only in-frame clones and misses some; the assay was immunoSEQ multiplex PCR. In the table there are 90,000 to 150,000 clones, 70% to 90% of which are singletons. This record belongs to a study of T cell responses to AZD1222 COVID-19 vaccine. Study-wide points: Most donors were white British, females outnumbered males, and clonal diversity was possibly underestimated.

Germline V gene lookup returns CDR1 SGHAT and CDR2 FQNNGV. The CDR3 has 14 residues. Trimming left V 4 bases short and J 0 bases short, with 9 bases between. Sample: peripheral blood, taken on day 0 of AZD1222 vaccination. This clonotype was sampled from an adult in good health. The V and J genes are TRBV11-2 and TRBJ1-1; tentative D call: TRBD1 (6 bases). CDR3 sequence: CASSSDRLNTEAFF. For the CDR3, the DNA is TGTGCCAGCAGCTCCGACAGGTTGAACACTGAAGCTTTCTTT.